This T cell receptor (beta chain) derives from a study of T-cell memory formation after mild COVID-19 (dated by TCRdb to the early 2020s). Background on the whole study: TCR sequence clusters from the two donors were largely donor specific. In a couple of donors, T-cell clones that expanded and contracted after mild COVID-19 were tracked by sequencing TCRalpha and TCRbeta repertoires over time. The cohort was made up of two young adult volunteers, one female and one male, who were previously healthy.

General findings and caveats noted by the study authors: The detection of some responding clones in pre-infection memory suggests that pre-existing cross-reactive memory T cells joined the SARS-CoV-2 response. Only two mild cases were covered by the study, and larger cohorts that include severe cases with pre-infection samples were considered necessary. Clones contracting from day 15 to 85 had balanced CD4/CD8 phenotypes, while a second wave expanding from day 15 to 37 was biased towards CD4+. SARS-CoV-2 specificity was not confirmed for the second-wave clones peaking on day 37. Contracting CD4+ clones were located mainly in the CM and EM memory subsets, whereas CD8+ clones were found to be enriched in EMRA.

TCRdb names Illumina NovaSeq 6000 as the instrument used. TCRalpha and TCRbeta cDNA libraries were constructed by 5'RACE with constant-segment primers, with sample barcodes and unique molecular identifiers being introduced. RNA was extracted from every sample with Trizol reagent. Library amplification was performed in two PCR steps, and a second sample barcode and Illumina TruSeq adapters were introduced in the second step. Libraries were sequenced on an Illumina NovaSeq with 2 x 150 bp paired-end reads. Per the source publication's procedure: With migec v1.2.7, reads were demultiplexed and then collapsed into UMI-guided consensus sequences. Using mixcr v2.1.11, the UMI consensuses were aligned to TRA and TRB V and J templates and assembled into clonotypes. Clonotypes were classified as expanded or contracted when called significant by both edgeR and NoisET, with noise models trained on biological replicates. For edgeR calls, the cutoffs were a false discovery rate-adjusted p below 0.01 and a log2 fold-change threshold of 1. As an exploratory analysis of dynamics, max-normalized trajectories of the 1000 most abundant clonotypes were examined by PCA with hierarchical clustering. Separately sequenced CD4+ and CD8+ repertoires were used to assign a CD4 or CD8 phenotype to each responding clone. TCRdb trimmed public reads at Q25 via fastp, called clones via MiXCR and kept in-frame beta chains. Entries that share a CDR3 protein sequence are merged under the most common genes and DNA. The V and J calls reflect TCRdb's pipeline rather than the authors' work. The sample records around 200,000 distinct CDR3 sequences, over 9.5% of which are singletons. The ten most abundant clones make up 3.5% to 4% of the sample.

PBMCs were isolated by Ficoll-Paque density gradient centrifugation. As encoded in the germline V gene, CDR1 is SGHRS while CDR2 is YFSETQ. The CDR3 covers 13 residues, taking in both the cysteine and the phenylalanine. CDR3 DNA only is kept here, 39 bases in frame from base 1. V is cut by 4 bases and J by 4 bases, and the space between the germline ends is 10 bases. This clonotype was found a few times. Its antigen has not been determined. Base qualities are not recorded, but no much larger clone differs from it by a single base. The TCR was taken from a young man who had mild COVID-19 (a few samples of this study predate the infection). The sample titles of this study are shuffled in the database, so cell type and time point are left out; the donor was told from shared clones. In this chain, TRBV5-1 is recombined with TRBJ2-3, and the D gene may be TRBD1, 6 bases matching. Specimen: PBMCs or a T cell subset sorted from them (not recorded which). The sequenced DNA is TGCGCCAGCAGCAGGGACACCTCAGATACGCAGTATTTT. Translated, this gives CASSRDTSDTQYF. This CDR3, with the reference TRBV5-1 and TRBJ2-3 proteins standing in past its ends, gives the full variable domain KAGVTQTPRYLIKTRGQQVTLSCSPISGHRSVSWYQQTPGQGLQFLFEYFSETQRNKGNFPGRFSGRQFSNSRSEMNVSTLELGDSALYLCASSRDTSDTQYFGPGTRLTVL.